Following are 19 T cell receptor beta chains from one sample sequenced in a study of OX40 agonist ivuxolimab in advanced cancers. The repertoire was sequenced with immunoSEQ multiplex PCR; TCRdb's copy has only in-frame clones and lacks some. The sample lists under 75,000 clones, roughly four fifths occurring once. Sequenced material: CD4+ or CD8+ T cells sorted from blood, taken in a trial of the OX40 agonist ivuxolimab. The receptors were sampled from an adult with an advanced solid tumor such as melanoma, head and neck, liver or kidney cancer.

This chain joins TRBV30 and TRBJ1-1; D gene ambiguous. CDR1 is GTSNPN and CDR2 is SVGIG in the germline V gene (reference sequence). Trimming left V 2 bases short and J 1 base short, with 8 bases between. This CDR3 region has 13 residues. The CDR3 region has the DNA TGTGCCTGGAGTTCCCTCAGGAACACTGAAGCTTTCTTT. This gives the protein CAWSSLRNTEAFF.

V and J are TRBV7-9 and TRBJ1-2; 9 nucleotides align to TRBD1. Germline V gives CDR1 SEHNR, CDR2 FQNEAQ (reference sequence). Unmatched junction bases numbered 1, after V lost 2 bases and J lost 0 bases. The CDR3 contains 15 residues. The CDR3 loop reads CASSLRDRANYGYTF. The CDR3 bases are TGTGCCAGCAGCTTAAGGGACAGGGCTAACTATGGCTACACCTTC.

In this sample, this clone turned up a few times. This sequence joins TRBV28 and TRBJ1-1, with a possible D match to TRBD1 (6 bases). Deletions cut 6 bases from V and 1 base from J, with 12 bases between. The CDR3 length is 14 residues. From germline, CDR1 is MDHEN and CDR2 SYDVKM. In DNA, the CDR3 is TGTGCCAGCAGATCGCCGGGACAGAACACTGAAGCTTTCTTT. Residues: CASRSPGQNTEAFF.

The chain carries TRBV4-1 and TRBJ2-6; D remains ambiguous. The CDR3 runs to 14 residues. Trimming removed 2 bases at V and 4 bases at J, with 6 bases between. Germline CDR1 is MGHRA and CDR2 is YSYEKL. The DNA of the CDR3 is TGCGCCAGCAGCCAACGGCCCGGGGCCAACGTCCTGACTTTC. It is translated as CASSQRPGANVLTF.

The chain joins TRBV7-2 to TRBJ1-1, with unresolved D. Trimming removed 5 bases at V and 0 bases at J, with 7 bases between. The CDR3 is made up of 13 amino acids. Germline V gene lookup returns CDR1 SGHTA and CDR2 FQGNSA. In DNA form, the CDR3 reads TGTGCCAGCAGCGTGAACCTGAACACTGAAGCTTTCTTT. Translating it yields CASSVNLNTEAFF.

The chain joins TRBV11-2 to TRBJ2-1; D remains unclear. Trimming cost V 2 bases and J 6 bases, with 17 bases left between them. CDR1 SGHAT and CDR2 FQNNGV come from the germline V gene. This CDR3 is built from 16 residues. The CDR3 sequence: CASSLIGSAAANEQFF. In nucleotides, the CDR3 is TGTGCCAGCAGCTTAATTGGATCCGCTGCCGCCAATGAGCAGTTCTTC.

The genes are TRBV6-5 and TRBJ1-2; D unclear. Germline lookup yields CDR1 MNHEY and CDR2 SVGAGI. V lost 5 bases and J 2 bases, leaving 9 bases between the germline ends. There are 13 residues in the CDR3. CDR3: CASSNTPNYGYTF. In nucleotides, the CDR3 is TGTGCCAGCAGTAATACACCGAACTATGGCTACACCTTC.

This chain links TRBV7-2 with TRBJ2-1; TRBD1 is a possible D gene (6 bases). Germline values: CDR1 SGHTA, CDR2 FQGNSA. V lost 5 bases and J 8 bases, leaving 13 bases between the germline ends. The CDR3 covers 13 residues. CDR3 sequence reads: CASSVMTGDEQFF. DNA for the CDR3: TGTGCCAGCAGCGTCATGACAGGTGATGAGCAGTTCTTC.

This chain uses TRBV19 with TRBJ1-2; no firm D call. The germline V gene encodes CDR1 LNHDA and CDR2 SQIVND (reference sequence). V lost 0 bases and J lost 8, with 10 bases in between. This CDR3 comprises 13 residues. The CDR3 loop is CASSIDQVYGYTF. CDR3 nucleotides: TGTGCCAGTAGTATAGATCAGGTCTACGGCTACACCTTC.

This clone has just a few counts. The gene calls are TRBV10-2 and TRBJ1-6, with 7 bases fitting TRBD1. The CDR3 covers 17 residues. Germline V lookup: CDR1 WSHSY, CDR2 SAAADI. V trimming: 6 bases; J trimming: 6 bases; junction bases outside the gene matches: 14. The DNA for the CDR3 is TGCGCCAGCAGCTATCCATTAGGGGGCTTAGGTAATTCACCCCTCCACTTT. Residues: CASSYPLGGLGNSPLHF.

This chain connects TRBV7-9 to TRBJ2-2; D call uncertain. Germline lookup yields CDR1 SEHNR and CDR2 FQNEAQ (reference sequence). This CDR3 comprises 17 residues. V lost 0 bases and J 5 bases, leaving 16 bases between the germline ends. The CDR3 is CASSLAWELKPTGELFF. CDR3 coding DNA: TGTGCCAGCAGCTTAGCGTGGGAACTGAAACCTACCGGGGAGCTGTTTTTT.

The CDR3 region is CASSLGQRNEKLFF. The CDR3 region has the DNA TGTGCCAGCAGCTTGGGACAGCGGAATGAAAAACTGTTTTTT. The chain joins TRBV13 to TRBJ1-4, with TRBD1 identical over 7 bases. Trimming took 3 bases from V and 5 from J; bases not matched to a gene: 3. Germline CDR1 reads PRHDT; CDR2 reads FYEKMQ (reference sequence). CDR3 size: 14 residues.

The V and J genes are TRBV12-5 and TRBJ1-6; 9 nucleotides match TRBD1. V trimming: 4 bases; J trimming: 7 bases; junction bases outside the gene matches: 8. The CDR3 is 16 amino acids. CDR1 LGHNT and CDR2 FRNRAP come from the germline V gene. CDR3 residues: CASGSTSGTGNSPLHF. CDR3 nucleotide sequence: TGTGCTAGTGGTTCCACCTCCGGGACAGGGAATTCACCCCTCCACTTT. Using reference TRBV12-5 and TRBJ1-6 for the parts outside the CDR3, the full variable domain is DARVTQTPRHKVTEMGQEVTMRCQPILGHNTVFWYRQTMMQGLELLAYFRNRAPLDDSGMPKDRFSAEMPDATLATLKIQPSEPRDSAVYFCASGSTSGTGNSPLHFGNGTRLTVT.

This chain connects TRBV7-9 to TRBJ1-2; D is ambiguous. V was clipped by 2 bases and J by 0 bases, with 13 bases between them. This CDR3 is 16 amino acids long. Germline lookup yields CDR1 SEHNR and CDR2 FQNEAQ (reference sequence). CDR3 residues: CASSLNSLPANYGYTF. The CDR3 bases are TGTGCCAGCAGCTTAAATTCACTCCCAGCTAACTATGGCTACACCTTC.

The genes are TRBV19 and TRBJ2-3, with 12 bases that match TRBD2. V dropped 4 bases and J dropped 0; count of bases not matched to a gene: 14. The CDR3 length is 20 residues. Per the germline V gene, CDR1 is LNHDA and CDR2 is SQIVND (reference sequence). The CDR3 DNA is TGTGCCAGTAGTAAGGCTATTAGTCTAGCGGGGGGGGTTAGCACAGATACGCAGTATTTT. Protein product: CASSKAISLAGGVSTDTQYF.

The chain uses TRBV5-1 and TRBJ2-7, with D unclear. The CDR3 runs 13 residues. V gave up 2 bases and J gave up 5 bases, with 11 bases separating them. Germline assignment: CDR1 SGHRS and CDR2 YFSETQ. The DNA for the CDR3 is TGCGCCAGCAGCTTCCGAACTTCCCACGAGCAGTACTTC. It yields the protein CASSFRTSHEQYF. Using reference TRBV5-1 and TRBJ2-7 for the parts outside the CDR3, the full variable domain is KAGVTQTPRYLIKTRGQQVTLSCSPISGHRSVSWYQQTPGQGLQFLFEYFSETQRNKGNFPGRFSGRQFSNSRSEMNVSTLELGDSALYLCASSFRTSHEQYFGPGTRLTVT.

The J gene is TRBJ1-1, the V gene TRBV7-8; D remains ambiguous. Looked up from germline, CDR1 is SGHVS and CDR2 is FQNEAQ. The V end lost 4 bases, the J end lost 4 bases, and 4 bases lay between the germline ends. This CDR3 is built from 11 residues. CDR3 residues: CASSSGTEAFF. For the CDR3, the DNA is TGTGCCAGCAGCTCTGGCACTGAAGCTTTCTTT. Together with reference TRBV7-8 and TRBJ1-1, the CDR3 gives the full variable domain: GAGVSQSPRYKVAKRGQDVALRCDPISGHVSLFWYQQALGQGPEFLTYFQNEAQLDKSGLPSDRFFAERPEGSVSTLKIQRTQQEDSAVYLCASSSGTEAFFGQGTRLTVV.

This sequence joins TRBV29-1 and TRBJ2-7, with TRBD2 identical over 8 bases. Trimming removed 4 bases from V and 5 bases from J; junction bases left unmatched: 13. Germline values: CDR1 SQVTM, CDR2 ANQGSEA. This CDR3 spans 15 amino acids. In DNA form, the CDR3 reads TGCAGCGTTGTTCCAGCGGGGGCCCCTAAGGACGAGCAGTACTTC. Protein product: CSVVPAGAPKDEQYF.

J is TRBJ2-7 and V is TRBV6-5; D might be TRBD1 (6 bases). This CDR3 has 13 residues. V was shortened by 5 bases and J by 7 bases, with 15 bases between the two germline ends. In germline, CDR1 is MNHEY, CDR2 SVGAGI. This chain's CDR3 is CASSPTGFGEQYF. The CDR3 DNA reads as TGTGCCAGCAGTCCTACAGGGTTTGGAGAGCAGTACTTC.